The sequence of this T cell receptor (beta chain) was determined in a study of blood T cell repertoires in COVID-19. Turning to the study itself: The United States, Italy and Spain were the sources of the acute and convalescent COVID-19 samples. The analysed material was cDNA or gDNA that came from T cells, B-cell-depleted T cells, or PBMCs.

There are 14 residues in the CDR3. Germline CDR1 is MNHEY and CDR2 is SVGAGI. Trimming cost V 10 bases and J 0 bases, with 13 bases left between them. Authors' methods: Quantification of nucleated cells was approximated via reference gene primer amplification. Profiling relied on immunoSEQ multiplex PCR, and the TCRdb table lists in-frame clones only, not all of them. V and J calls and clone size are given by that table; D and trimming were obtained from the DNA. The sample includes around 99,000 clones, over 80% seen only once; the top ten take approximately 1.1%. The sequence derives from a human donor in a cohort sampled during active COVID-19. This chain joins TRBV6-5 and TRBJ1-3, with D maybe TRBD1 (5 bases). The sequencing sample was made of peripheral blood. The DNA of the CDR3 is TGTGCCACCGCGACAGAACCCTCTGGAAACACCATATATTTT. Its protein is CATATEPSGNTIYF.